The entry that follows covers one TCR beta chain sequence. Its target is unknown. Clones were read by immunoSEQ multiplex PCR, and TCRdb kept only the in-frame ones, dropping some. The sample consists of some 44,000 clones, 86% of them appearing once. Trimming removed 8 bases at V and 4 bases at J, with 18 bases between. Germline loops: CDR1 SEHNR, CDR2 FQNEAQ (reference sequence). This CDR3 comprises 14 residues. This specimen comes from a study of OX40 agonist ivuxolimab in advanced cancers. As for the study in general: Melanoma, hepatocellular carcinoma, head and neck or renal cell cancer occurred in dose-escalation patients. The study, taken as a whole, reports: Partial responders receiving 0.1-3.0 mg/kg showed among the lowest clonal expansion.

The V call is TRBV7-9, the J call TRBJ2-7, with a possible D match to TRBD1 (6 bases). This material consisted of CD4+ or CD8+ T cells sorted from blood, taken in a trial of the OX40 agonist ivuxolimab. The origin of this receptor is an adult with an advanced solid tumor such as melanoma, head and neck, liver or kidney cancer. CDR3: CASGPIDRSYEQYF. DNA for the CDR3: TGTGCCAGCGGCCCAATCGACAGGTCTTACGAGCAGTACTTC.